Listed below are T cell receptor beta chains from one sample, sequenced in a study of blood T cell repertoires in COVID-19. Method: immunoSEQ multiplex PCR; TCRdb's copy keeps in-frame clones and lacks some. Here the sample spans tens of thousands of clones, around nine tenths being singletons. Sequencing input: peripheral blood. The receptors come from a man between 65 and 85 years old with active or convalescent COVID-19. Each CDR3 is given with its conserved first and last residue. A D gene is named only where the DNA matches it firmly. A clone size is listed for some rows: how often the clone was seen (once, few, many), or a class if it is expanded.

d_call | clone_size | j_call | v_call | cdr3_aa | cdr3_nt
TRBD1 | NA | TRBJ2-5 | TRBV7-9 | CASNRQGLGETQYF | TGTGCCAGCAACCGACAGGGGTTGGGAGAGACCCAGTACTTC
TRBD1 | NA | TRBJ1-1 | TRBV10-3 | CAIREPGGIGTEAFF | TGTGCCATCAGGGAACCAGGGGGCATCGGCACTGAAGCTTTCTTT
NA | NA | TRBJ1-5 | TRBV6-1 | CASSEAAAMRNQPQHF | TGTGCCAGCAGTGAAGCGGCGGCGATGAGGAATCAGCCCCAGCATTTT
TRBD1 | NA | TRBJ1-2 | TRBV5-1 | CASSVGQGLDGYTF | TGCGCCAGCAGCGTGGGACAGGGGTTGGACGGCTACACCTTC
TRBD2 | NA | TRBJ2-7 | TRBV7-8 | CASGDLAGGYEQYF | TGTGCCAGCGGAGATTTAGCGGGGGGATACGAGCAGTACTTC
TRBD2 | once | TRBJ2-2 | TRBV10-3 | CAISSGRADNTGELFF | TGTGCCATCAGTTCAGGGAGGGCGGATAACACCGGGGAGCTGTTTTTT
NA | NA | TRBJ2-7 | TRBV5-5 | CASSQGAVNPYEQYF | TGTGCCAGCAGCCAGGGCGCGGTTAATCCCTACGAGCAGTACTTC
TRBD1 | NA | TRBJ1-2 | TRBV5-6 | CASSSDIRGIGGTF | TGTGCCAGCAGCAGCGATATCAGGGGGATTGGGGGCACCTTC
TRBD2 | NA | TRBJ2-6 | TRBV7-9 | CASSRGVEVSGANVLTF | TGTGCCAGCAGCCGGGGGGTCGAGGTCTCCGGGGCCAACGTCCTGACTTTC
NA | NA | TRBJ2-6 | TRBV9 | CASSATGHGANVLTF | TGTGCCAGCAGCGCTACAGGGCATGGGGCCAACGTCCTGACTTTC
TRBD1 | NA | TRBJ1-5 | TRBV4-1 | CASSRATGDEEPQHF | TGCGCCAGCAGCCGAGCGACAGGGGATGAAGAGCCCCAGCATTTT
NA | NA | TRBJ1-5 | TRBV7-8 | CASSPLAGGLIQPQHF | TGTGCCAGCAGCCCGTTGGCAGGAGGCTTGATACAGCCCCAGCATTTT
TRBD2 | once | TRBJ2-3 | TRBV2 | CASSFGGAGTDTQYF | TGTGCCAGCAGTTTCGGGGGGGCAGGCACAGATACGCAGTATTTT
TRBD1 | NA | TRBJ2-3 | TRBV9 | CASSDGDRELPATQYF | TGTGCCAGCAGCGACGGCGACAGGGAGCTACCTGCTACGCAGTATTTT
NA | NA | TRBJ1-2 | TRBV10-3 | CAISDRDGLGGYTF | TGTGCCATCAGTGACCGGGACGGACTAGGCGGCTACACCTTC
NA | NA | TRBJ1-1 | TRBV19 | CASSITRGTEAFF | TGTGCCAGTAGTATTACCAGGGGCACTGAAGCTTTCTTT
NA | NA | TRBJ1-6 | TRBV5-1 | CASSFGAGYNSPLHF | TGCGCCAGCAGCTTCGGAGCCGGCTATAATTCACCCCTCCACTTT
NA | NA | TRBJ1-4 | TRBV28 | CASSSPSEKLFF | TGTGCCAGCAGTTCCCCGAGTGAAAAACTGTTTTTT
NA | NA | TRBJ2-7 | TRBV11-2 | CASSFNPRSTYSYEQYF | TGTGCCAGCAGCTTCAATCCCAGGTCAACATACTCCTACGAGCAGTACTTC
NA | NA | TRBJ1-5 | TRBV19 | CASSIRHVYSNQPQHF | TGTGCCAGTAGTATACGCCACGTCTATAGCAATCAGCCCCAGCATTTT
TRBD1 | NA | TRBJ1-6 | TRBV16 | CASSPTGNNSPLHF | TGTGCCAGCAGCCCGACAGGGAATAATTCACCCCTCCACTTT
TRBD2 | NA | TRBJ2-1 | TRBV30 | CAWTSGGPNEQFF | TGTGCCTGGACTAGCGGGGGGCCCAATGAGCAGTTCTTC
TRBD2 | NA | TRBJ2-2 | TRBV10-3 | CAMKPGLAGPSEGELFF | TGTGCCATGAAACCGGGACTAGCGGGCCCGTCGGAAGGGGAGCTGTTTTTT